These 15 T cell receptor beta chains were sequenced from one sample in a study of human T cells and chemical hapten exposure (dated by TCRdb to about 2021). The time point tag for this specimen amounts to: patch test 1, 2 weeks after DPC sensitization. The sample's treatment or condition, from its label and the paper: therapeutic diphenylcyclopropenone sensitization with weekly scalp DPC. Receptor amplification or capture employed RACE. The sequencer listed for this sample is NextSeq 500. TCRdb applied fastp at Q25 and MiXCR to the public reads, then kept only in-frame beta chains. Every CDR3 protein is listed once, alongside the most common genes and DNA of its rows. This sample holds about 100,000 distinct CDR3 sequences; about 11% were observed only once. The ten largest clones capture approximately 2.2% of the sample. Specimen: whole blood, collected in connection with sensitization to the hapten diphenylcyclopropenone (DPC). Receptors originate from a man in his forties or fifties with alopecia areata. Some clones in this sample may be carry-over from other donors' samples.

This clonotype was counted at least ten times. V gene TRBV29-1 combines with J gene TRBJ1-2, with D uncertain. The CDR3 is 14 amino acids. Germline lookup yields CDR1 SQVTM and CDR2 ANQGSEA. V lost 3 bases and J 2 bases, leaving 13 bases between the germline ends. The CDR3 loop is CSVEGGPFNYGYTF. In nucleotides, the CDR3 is TGCAGCGTTGAGGGCGGACCTTTCAACTATGGCTACACCTTC.

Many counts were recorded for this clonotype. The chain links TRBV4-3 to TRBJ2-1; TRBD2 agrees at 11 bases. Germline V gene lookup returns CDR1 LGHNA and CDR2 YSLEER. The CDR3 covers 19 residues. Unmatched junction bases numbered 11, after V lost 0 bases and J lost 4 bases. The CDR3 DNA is TGCGCCAGCAGCCAAGATTTGCTAGCGGGAGGTTATGGGTACAATGAGCAGTTCTTC. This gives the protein CASSQDLLAGGYGYNEQFF.

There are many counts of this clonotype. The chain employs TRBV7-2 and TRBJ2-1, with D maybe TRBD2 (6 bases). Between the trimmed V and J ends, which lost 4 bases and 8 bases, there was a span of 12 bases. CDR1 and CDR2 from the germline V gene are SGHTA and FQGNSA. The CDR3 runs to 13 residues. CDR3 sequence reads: CASSSRGEDEQFF. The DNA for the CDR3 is TGTGCCAGCAGCTCCCGAGGGGAGGATGAGCAGTTCTTC. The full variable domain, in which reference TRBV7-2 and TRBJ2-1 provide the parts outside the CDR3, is GAGVSQSPSNKVTEKGKDVELRCDPISGHTALYWYRQSLGQGLEFLIYFQGNSAPDKSGLPSDRFSAERTGGSVSTLTIQRTQQEDSAVYLCASSSRGEDEQFFGPGTRLTVL.

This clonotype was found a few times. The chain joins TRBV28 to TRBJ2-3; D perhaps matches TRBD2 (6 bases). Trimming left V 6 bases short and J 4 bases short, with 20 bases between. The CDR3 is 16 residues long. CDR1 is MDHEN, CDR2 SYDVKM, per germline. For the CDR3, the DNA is TGTGCCAGCAGAGCTCACACCGGAGGGAGTGCAGATACGCAGTATTTT. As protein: CASRAHTGGSADTQYF.

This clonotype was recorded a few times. The DNA of the CDR3 is TGTGCCAGCAGTGAAGCGGCAGGGGGCTCTGGCTACACCTTC. This translates into CASSEAAGGSGYTF. V is TRBV6-1 and J is TRBJ1-2, with 8 bases that match TRBD1. Per the germline V gene, CDR1 is MNHNS and CDR2 is SASEGT. The CDR3 sequence is 14 residues long. The junction had 4 bases not matched to a gene; V was cut back by 0 bases and J by 7 bases.

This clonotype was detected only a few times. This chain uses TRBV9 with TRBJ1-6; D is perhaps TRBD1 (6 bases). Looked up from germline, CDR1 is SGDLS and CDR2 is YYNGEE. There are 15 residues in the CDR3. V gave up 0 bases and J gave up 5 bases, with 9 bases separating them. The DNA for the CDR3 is TGTGCCAGCAGCGTAGCTGCAGGGGATAATTCACCCCTCCACTTT. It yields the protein CASSVAAGDNSPLHF.

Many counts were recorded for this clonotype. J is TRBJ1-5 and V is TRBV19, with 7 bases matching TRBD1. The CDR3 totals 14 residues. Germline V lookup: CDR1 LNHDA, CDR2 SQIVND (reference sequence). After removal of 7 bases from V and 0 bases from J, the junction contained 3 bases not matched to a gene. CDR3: CASTGQNSNQPQHF. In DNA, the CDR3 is TGTGCCAGTACGGGACAGAATAGCAATCAGCCCCAGCATTTT. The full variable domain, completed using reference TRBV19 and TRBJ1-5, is DGGITQSPKYLFRKEGQNVTLSCEQNLNHDAMYWYRQDPGQGLRLIYYSQIVNDFQKGDIAEGYSVSREKKESFPLTVTSAQKNPTAFYLCASTGQNSNQPQHFGDGTRLSIL.

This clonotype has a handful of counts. The CDR3 loop is CASSPQVTYEQYF. For the CDR3, the DNA is TGTGCCAGCAGTCCACAGGTGACGTACGAGCAGTACTTC. V is TRBV28 and J is TRBJ2-7, with TRBD1 as a possible D gene (5 bases). CDR1 is MDHEN and CDR2 is SYDVKM in the germline V gene. The CDR3 length is 13 residues. Trimming stripped 5 bases from V and 4 bases from J, with 12 bases between.

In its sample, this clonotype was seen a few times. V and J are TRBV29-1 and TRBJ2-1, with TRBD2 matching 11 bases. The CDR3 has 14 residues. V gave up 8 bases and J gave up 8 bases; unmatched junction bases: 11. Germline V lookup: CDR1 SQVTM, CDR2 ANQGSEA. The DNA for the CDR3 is TGCAGCCTATCTTATAGCGGGAGGGGGGATGAGCAGTTCTTC. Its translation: CSLSYSGRGDEQFF.

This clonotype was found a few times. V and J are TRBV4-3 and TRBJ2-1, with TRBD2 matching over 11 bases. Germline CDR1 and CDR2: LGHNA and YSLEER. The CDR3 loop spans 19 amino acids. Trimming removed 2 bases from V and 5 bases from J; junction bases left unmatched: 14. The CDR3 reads CASSQFRVAGGPIHNEQFF. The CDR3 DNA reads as TGCGCCAGCAGCCAATTTAGGGTAGCGGGAGGGCCCATCCACAATGAGCAGTTCTTC.

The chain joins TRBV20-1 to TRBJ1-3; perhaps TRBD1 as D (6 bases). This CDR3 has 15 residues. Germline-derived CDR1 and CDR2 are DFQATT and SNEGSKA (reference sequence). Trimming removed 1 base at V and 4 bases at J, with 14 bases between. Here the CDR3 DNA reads TGCAGTGCTAGAGCTACGGGGGCCGCGGGAAACACCATATATTTT. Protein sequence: CSARATGAAGNTIYF.

CDR3 sequence (DNA): TGCAGCTCGAGAGTGGCGGATACGCAGTATTTT. Translation: CSSRVADTQYF. V gene TRBV29-1 combines with J gene TRBJ2-3; D gene uncertain. CDR1 and CDR2 (germline): SQVTM, ANQGSEA. V was cut by 8 bases and J by 6 bases, with 12 bases left in between. There are 11 residues in the CDR3.

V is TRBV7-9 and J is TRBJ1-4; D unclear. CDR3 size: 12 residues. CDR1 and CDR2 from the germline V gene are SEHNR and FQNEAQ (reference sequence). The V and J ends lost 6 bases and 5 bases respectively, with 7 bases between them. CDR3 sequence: CASSSPNEKLFF. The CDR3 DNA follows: TGTGCCAGCAGTAGCCCGAATGAAAAACTGTTTTTT. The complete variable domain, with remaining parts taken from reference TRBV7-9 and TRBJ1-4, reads DTGVSQNPRHKITKRGQNVTFRCDPISEHNRLYWYRQTLGQGPEFLTYFQNEAQLEKSRLLSDRFSAERPKGSFSTLEIQRTEQGDSAMYLCASSSPNEKLFFGSGTQLSVL.

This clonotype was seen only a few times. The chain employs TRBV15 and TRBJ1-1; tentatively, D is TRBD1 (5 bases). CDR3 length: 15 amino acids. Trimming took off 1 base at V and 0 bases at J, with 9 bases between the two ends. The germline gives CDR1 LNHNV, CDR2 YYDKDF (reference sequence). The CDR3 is CATSRVGAMNTEAFF. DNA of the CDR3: TGTGCCACCAGCAGAGTTGGGGCGATGAACACTGAAGCTTTCTTT.

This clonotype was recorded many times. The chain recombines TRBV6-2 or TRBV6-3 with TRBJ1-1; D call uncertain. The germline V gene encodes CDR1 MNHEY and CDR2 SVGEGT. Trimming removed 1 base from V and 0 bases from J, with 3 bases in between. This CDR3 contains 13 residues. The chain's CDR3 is CASSYFVNTEAFF. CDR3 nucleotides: TGTGCCAGCAGTTACTTCGTGAACACTGAAGCTTTCTTT.